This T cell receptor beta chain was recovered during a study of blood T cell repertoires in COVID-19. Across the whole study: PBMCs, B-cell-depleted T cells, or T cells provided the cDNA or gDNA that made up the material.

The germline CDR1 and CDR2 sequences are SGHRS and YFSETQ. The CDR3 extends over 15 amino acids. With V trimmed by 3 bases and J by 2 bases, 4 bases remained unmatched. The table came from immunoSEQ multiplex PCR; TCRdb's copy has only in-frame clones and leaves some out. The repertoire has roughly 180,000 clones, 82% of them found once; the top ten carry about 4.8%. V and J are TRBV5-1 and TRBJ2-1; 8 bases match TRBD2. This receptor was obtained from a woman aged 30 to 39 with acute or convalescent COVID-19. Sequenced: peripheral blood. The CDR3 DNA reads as TGCGCCAGCAGCTCGACTAGCGAAACCTACAATGAGCAGTTCTTC. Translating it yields CASSSTSETYNEQFF.